The rows below give T cell receptor beta chains drawn from one sample of a study of metastatic and nonmetastatic thyroid tumors. TCRdb re-analyzed the PCR reads using MiXCR. The sample has 35,000 to 45,000 clones; roughly 12% are singletons. Source material: blood. Source of these receptors: a male donor with papillary thyroid cancer or a benign thyroid nodule (not recorded which). Some clones in this sample may be carry-over from other donors' samples. Both conserved end residues are part of each CDR3. D genes are given only for firm matches. Clone size is stated in some rows and not others, as once, few, many or a class when expanded.

d_call: .
cdr3_length: 13
j_call: TRBJ2-2
clone_size: many
v_call: TRBV10-1
cdr3_nt: TGCGCCAGGGCGGGGGCTCCCCCCGGGGAGCTGTTTTTT
cdr3_aa: CARAGAPPGELFF

d_call: .
cdr3_length: 16
j_call: TRBJ1-4
clone_size: many
v_call: TRBV20-1
cdr3_nt: TGCAGTGCTAGAGATTGGGGCACCGCAACTAATGAAAAACTGTTTTTT
cdr3_aa: CSARDWGTATNEKLFF

d_call: .
cdr3_length: 12
j_call: TRBJ2-5
clone_size: many
v_call: TRBV20-1
cdr3_nt: TGCAGTGCTAGAGATCTCGGTCAGACCCAGTACTTC
cdr3_aa: CSARDLGQTQYF

d_call: TRBD2
cdr3_length: 15
j_call: TRBJ2-7
clone_size: .
v_call: TRBV4-2
cdr3_nt: TGTGCCAGCAGCCAAACGACTAGCGCTCCGTTCGAGCAGTACTTC
cdr3_aa: CASSQTTSAPFEQYF

d_call: TRBD1
cdr3_length: 14
j_call: TRBJ2-7
clone_size: medium-sized
v_call: TRBV6-1
cdr3_nt: TGTGCCAGCAGTACGACAGGGATTGCCTACGAGCAGTACTTC
cdr3_aa: CASSTTGIAYEQYF

d_call: .
cdr3_length: 13
j_call: TRBJ1-2
clone_size: .
v_call: TRBV5-1
cdr3_nt: TGCGCCAGCAGCTTGGGGACAGTATATGGCTACACCTTC
cdr3_aa: CASSLGTVYGYTF

d_call: .
cdr3_length: 16
j_call: TRBJ2-3
clone_size: few
v_call: TRBV28
cdr3_nt: TGTGCCAGCGAGTGTGGGGGGAGCCGTAAGACAGATACGCAGTATTTT
cdr3_aa: CASECGGSRKTDTQYF

d_call: TRBD1
cdr3_length: 15
j_call: TRBJ1-1
clone_size: many
v_call: TRBV2
cdr3_nt: TGTGCCAGCAGTGAAAAGACAGGGGTACCCACTGAAGCTTTCTTT
cdr3_aa: CASSEKTGVPTEAFF

d_call: .
cdr3_length: 15
j_call: TRBJ2-7
clone_size: .
v_call: TRBV7-9
cdr3_nt: TGTGCCAGCAGCTTCGGCCCTAACATTGAGTACGAGCAGTACTTC
cdr3_aa: CASSFGPNIEYEQYF

d_call: TRBD2
cdr3_length: 15
j_call: TRBJ2-7
clone_size: many
v_call: TRBV7-2
cdr3_nt: TGTGCCAGCAGCCCCCTAGCGGGAGGGTGGGGCGAGCAGTACTTC
cdr3_aa: CASSPLAGGWGEQYF

d_call: .
cdr3_length: 11
j_call: TRBJ2-3
clone_size: many
v_call: TRBV28
cdr3_nt: TGTGCCAGCAGCCTTGGGTCGGCGCAGTATTTT
cdr3_aa: CASSLGSAQYF

d_call: .
cdr3_length: 16
j_call: TRBJ2-7
clone_size: .
v_call: TRBV11-2
cdr3_nt: TGTGCCAGCAGCTTATCTATCGGGACACTGACCTACGAGCAGTACTTC
cdr3_aa: CASSLSIGTLTYEQYF

d_call: .
cdr3_length: 13
j_call: TRBJ2-7
clone_size: large
v_call: TRBV6-2/TRBV6-3
cdr3_nt: TGTGCCAGCAGTTACGTCAAACAGGTCGAGCAGTACTTC
cdr3_aa: CASSYVKQVEQYF

d_call: .
cdr3_length: 17
j_call: TRBJ2-3
clone_size: .
v_call: TRBV28
cdr3_nt: TGTGCCAGCAGTTCCCCTTTAGCGGTTCTCCGGGTAGATACGCAGTATTTT
cdr3_aa: CASSSPLAVLRVDTQYF

d_call: .
cdr3_length: 15
j_call: TRBJ1-2
clone_size: many
v_call: TRBV16
cdr3_nt: TGTGCCAGCAGCCAATTGAGGGGAGAGTGGGATGGCTACACCTTC
cdr3_aa: CASSQLRGEWDGYTF

d_call: TRBD1
cdr3_length: 14
j_call: TRBJ2-3
clone_size: .
v_call: TRBV12-3/TRBV12-4
cdr3_nt: TGTGCCAGCAGTCTGGGGGACAGGGCAGATACGCAGTATTTT
cdr3_aa: CASSLGDRADTQYF

d_call: .
cdr3_length: 14
j_call: TRBJ2-3
clone_size: many
v_call: TRBV18
cdr3_nt: TGTGCCAGCTCACCATCTAGCGGCACAGATACGCAGTATTTT
cdr3_aa: CASSPSSGTDTQYF

d_call: TRBD1
cdr3_length: 14
j_call: TRBJ2-7
clone_size: many
v_call: TRBV3-1
cdr3_nt: TGTGCCAGCAGCCAACAGGGGGCGCGCCACGAGCAGTACTTC
cdr3_aa: CASSQQGARHEQYF

d_call: TRBD2
cdr3_length: 16
j_call: TRBJ2-3
clone_size: few
v_call: TRBV9
cdr3_nt: TGTGCCAGCAGCATGGGACTAGCGGACCACACAGATACGCAGTATTTT
cdr3_aa: CASSMGLADHTDTQYF

d_call: .
cdr3_length: 15
j_call: TRBJ2-3
clone_size: .
v_call: TRBV30
cdr3_nt: TGTGCCTGGACCACATTTAAGCTAAGCACAGATACGCAGTATTTT
cdr3_aa: CAWTTFKLSTDTQYF

d_call: TRBD1
cdr3_length: 13
j_call: TRBJ2-5
clone_size: many
v_call: TRBV27
cdr3_nt: TGTGCCAGCAGTTGGGACAGCAAAGAGACCCAGTACTTC
cdr3_aa: CASSWDSKETQYF

d_call: .
cdr3_length: 16
j_call: TRBJ2-3
clone_size: many
v_call: TRBV6-1
cdr3_nt: TGTGCCAGCAGTGAAAGAAGTAGCGTATACACAGATACGCAGTATTTT
cdr3_aa: CASSERSSVYTDTQYF

d_call: .
cdr3_length: 13
j_call: TRBJ1-1
clone_size: many
v_call: TRBV7-2
cdr3_nt: TGTGCCAGCCTGTTGACGGACTACACTGAAGCTTTCTTT
cdr3_aa: CASLLTDYTEAFF

d_call: .
cdr3_length: 13
j_call: TRBJ2-3
clone_size: many
v_call: TRBV7-2
cdr3_nt: TGTGCCAGCAGCACCCGGGACCGAGATACGCAGTATTTT
cdr3_aa: CASSTRDRDTQYF

d_call: TRBD2
cdr3_length: 15
j_call: TRBJ2-2
clone_size: many
v_call: TRBV5-4
cdr3_nt: TGTGCCAGCCGGGGGGGGGCATCGAACACCGGGGAGCTGTTTTTT
cdr3_aa: CASRGGASNTGELFF

d_call: .
cdr3_length: 14
j_call: TRBJ2-4
clone_size: many
v_call: TRBV6-1
cdr3_nt: TGTGCCAGCAGGGGAGGGGGAGCCAAAAACATTCAGTACTTC
cdr3_aa: CASRGGGAKNIQYF

d_call: .
cdr3_length: 14
j_call: TRBJ2-5
clone_size: many
v_call: TRBV12-3/TRBV12-4
cdr3_nt: TGTGCCAGCAGTTTTGTAGGGACACAAGAGACCCAGTACTTC
cdr3_aa: CASSFVGTQETQYF

d_call: .
cdr3_length: 14
j_call: TRBJ2-6
clone_size: few
v_call: TRBV28
cdr3_nt: TGTGCCAGCAGTCCCGGGGCTGGGGCCAACGTCCTGACTTTC
cdr3_aa: CASSPGAGANVLTF

d_call: TRBD2
cdr3_length: 16
j_call: TRBJ2-3
clone_size: many
v_call: TRBV12-3/TRBV12-4
cdr3_nt: TGTGCCAGCAGTCCTTACCGGGAGGGCCATGGAGATACGCAGTATTTT
cdr3_aa: CASSPYREGHGDTQYF

d_call: TRBD2
cdr3_length: 14
j_call: TRBJ2-7
clone_size: medium-sized
v_call: TRBV6-2/TRBV6-3
cdr3_nt: TGTGCCAGCAGTTCCGGCAGGGAGGGTGACGAGCAGTACTTC
cdr3_aa: CASSSGREGDEQYF

d_call: .
cdr3_length: 12
j_call: TRBJ1-1
clone_size: many
v_call: TRBV7-2
cdr3_nt: TGTGCCAGCAGCTTAGAGGGACCCGAAGCTTTCTTT
cdr3_aa: CASSLEGPEAFF

d_call: TRBD2
cdr3_length: 14
j_call: TRBJ2-3
clone_size: many
v_call: TRBV7-3
cdr3_nt: TGTGCCAGCAGCCGACTAGCGGGGACAGATACGCAGTATTTT
cdr3_aa: CASSRLAGTDTQYF

d_call: TRBD1
cdr3_length: 16
j_call: TRBJ1-1
clone_size: many
v_call: TRBV5-1
cdr3_nt: TGCGCCAGCAGCTTGGGTAGGGGGCCTGGGAACACTGAAGCTTTCTTT
cdr3_aa: CASSLGRGPGNTEAFF